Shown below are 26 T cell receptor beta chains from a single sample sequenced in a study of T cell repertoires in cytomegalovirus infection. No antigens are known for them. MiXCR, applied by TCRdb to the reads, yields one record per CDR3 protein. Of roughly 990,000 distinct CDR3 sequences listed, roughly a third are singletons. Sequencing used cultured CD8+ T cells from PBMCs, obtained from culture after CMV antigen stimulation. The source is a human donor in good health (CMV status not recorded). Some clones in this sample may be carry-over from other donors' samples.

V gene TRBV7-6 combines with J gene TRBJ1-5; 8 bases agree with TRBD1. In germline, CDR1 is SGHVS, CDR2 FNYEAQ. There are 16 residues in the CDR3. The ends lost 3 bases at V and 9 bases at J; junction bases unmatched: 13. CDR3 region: CASSLGAGGLWGPQHF. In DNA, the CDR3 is TGTGCCAGCAGCTTGGGGGCAGGGGGCCTTTGGGGGCCCCAGCATTTT.

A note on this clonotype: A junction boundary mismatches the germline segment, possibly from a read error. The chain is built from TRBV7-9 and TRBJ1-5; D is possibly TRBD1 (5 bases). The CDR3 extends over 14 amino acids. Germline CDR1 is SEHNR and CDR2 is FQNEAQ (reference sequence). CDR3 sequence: CASSSGVGNRPQHF. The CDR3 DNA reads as TGTGCCAGCAGCTCGGGGGTTGGAAATCGGCCCCAGCATTTT.

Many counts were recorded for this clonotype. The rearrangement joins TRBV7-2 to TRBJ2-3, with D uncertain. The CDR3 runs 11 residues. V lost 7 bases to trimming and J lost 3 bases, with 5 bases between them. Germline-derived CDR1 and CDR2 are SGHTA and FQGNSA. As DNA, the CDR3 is TGTGCCAGCACCTCAACAGATACGCAGTATTTT. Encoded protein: CASTSTDTQYF.

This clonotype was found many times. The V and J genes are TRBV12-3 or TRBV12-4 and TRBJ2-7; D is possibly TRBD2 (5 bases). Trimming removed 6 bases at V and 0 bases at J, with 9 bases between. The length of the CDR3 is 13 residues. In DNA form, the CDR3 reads TGTGCCAGCAGCTCGGACTCCTCCTACGAGCAGTACTTC. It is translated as CASSSDSSYEQYF.

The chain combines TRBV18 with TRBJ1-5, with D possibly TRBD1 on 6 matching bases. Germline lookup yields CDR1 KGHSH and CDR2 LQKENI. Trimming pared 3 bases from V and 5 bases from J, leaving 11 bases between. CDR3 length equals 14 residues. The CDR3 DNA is TGTGCCAGCTCACCGAGGACAGCTTATCAGCCCCAGCATTTT. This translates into CASSPRTAYQPQHF.

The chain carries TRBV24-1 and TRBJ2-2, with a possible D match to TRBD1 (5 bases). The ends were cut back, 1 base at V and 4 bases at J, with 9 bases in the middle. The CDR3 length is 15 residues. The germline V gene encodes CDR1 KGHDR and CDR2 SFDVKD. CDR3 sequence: CATSDLATATGELFF. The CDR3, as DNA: TGTGCCACCAGTGATTTAGCGACAGCCACCGGGGAGCTGTTTTTT.

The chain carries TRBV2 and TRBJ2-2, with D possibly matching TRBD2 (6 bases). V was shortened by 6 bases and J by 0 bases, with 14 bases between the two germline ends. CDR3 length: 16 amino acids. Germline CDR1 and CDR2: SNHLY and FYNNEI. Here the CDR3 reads CASRTWGLSNTGELFF. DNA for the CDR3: TGTGCCAGCAGGACCTGGGGACTTTCGAACACCGGGGAGCTGTTTTTT.

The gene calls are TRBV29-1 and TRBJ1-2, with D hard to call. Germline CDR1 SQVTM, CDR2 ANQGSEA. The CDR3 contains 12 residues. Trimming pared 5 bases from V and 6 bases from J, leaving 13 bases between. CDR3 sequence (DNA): TGCAGCGTTAACGTGGGATACGATGGCTACACCTTC. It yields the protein CSVNVGYDGYTF.

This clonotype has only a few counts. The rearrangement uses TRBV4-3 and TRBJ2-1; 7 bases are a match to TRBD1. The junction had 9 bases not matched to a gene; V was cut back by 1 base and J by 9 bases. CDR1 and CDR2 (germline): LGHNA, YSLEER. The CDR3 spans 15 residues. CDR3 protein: CASSQVAQGMVEQFF. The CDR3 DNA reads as TGCGCCAGCAGCCAAGTCGCACAGGGGATGGTTGAGCAGTTCTTC.

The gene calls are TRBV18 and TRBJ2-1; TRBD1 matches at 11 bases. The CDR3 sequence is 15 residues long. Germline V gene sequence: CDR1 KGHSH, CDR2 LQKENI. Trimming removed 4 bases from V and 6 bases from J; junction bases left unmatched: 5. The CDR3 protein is CASSQRTGGLNEQFF. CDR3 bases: TGTGCCAGCTCACAACGGACAGGGGGCCTCAATGAGCAGTTCTTC. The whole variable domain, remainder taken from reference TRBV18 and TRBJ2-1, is NAGVMQNPRHLVRRRGQEARLRCSPMKGHSHVYWYRQLPEEGLKFMVYLQKENIIDESGMPKERFSAEFPKEGPSILRIQQVVRGDSAAYFCASSQRTGGLNEQFFGPGTRLTVL.

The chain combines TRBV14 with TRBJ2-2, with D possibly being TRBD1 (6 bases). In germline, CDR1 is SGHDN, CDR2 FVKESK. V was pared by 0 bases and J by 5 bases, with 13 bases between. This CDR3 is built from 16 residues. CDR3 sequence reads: CASSQDMDSWTGELFF. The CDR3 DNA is TGTGCCAGCAGCCAAGATATGGACAGTTGGACCGGGGAGCTGTTTTTT.

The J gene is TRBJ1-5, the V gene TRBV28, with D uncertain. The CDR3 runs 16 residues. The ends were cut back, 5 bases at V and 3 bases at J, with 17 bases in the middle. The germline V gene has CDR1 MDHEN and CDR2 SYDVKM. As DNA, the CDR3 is TGTGCCAGCAGTGCCCTTAATCGCGGATTCAATCAGCCCCAGCATTTT. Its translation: CASSALNRGFNQPQHF.

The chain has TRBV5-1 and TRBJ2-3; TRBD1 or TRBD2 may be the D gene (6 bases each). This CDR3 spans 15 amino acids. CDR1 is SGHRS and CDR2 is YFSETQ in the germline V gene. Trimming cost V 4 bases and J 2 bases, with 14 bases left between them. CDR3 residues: CASSLERGVTDTQYF. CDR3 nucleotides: TGCGCCAGCAGCCTGGAAAGGGGGGTCACAGATACGCAGTATTTT.

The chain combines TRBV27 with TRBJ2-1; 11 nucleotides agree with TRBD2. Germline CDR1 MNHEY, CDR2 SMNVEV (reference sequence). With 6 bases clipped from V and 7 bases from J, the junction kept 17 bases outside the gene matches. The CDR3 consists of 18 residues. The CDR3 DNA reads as TGTGCCAGCAGCCGGGGACTAGCGGACGTCCGCAAGTTTAATGAGCAGTTCTTC. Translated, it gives CASSRGLADVRKFNEQFF.

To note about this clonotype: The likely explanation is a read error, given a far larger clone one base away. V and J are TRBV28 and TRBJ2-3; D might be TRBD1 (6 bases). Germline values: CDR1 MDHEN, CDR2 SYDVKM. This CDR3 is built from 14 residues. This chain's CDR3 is CANSLDSSTDTQYF. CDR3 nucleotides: TGTGCCAACAGTTTGGACAGTAGCACAGATACGCAGTATTTT.

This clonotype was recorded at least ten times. DNA for the CDR3: TGTGCCAGCAGTGAAGCGCGGGGGGCAGGGAACACTGAAGCTTTCTTT. This sequence encodes CASSEARGAGNTEAFF. V and J are TRBV2 and TRBJ1-1; a weak D match, TRBD1 (6 bases). V was clipped by 0 bases and J by 1 base, with 12 bases between them. The length of the CDR3 is 16 residues. In germline, CDR1 is SNHLY, CDR2 FYNNEI.

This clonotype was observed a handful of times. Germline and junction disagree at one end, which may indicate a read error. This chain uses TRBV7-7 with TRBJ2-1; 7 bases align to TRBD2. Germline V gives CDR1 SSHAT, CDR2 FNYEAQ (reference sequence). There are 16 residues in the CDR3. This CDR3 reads CASSQEAGGGLSEQFF. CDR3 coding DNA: TGTGCTAGCAGCCAAGAAGCTGGGGGGGGGTTAAGTGAGCAGTTCTTC.

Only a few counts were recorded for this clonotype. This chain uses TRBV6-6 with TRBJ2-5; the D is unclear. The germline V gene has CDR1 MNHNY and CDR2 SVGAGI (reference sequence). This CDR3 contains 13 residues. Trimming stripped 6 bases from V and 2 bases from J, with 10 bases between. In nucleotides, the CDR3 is TGTGCCAGCAGCCTATGGGTTCAAGAGACCCAGTACTTC. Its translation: CASSLWVQETQYF.

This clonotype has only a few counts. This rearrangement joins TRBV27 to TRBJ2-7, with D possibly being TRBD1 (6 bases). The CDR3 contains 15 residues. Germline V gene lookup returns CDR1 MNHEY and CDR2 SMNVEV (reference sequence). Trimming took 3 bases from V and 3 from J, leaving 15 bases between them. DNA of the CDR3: TGTGCCAGCAGTTTGGGGGCCGCCAGGTACTACGAGCAGTACTTC. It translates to CASSLGAARYYEQYF.

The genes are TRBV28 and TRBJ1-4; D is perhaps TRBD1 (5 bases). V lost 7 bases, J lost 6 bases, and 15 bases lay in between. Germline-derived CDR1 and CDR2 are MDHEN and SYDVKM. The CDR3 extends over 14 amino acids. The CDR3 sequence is CASKIRGVDEKLFF. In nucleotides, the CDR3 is TGTGCCAGCAAAATTAGGGGAGTCGATGAAAAACTGTTTTTT.

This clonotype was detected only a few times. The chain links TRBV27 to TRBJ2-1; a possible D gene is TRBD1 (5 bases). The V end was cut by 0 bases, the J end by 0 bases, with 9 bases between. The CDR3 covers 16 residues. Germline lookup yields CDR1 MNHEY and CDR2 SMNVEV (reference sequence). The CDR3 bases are TGTGCCAGCAGTTTATCGACAGCGAGCTCCTACAATGAGCAGTTCTTC. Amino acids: CASSLSTASSYNEQFF.

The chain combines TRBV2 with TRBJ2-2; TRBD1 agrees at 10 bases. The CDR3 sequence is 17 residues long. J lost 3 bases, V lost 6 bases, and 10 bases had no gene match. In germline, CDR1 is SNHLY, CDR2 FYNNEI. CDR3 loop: CASRGIRQGADTGELFF. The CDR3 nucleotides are TGTGCCAGCAGGGGGATACGACAGGGGGCGGACACCGGGGAGCTGTTTTTT.

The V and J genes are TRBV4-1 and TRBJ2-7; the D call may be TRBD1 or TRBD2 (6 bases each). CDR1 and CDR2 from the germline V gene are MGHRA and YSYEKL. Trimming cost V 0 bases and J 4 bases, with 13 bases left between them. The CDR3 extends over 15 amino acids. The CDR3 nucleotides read TGCGCCAGCAGCCAAGAGGAGGGGGTTTCGTACGAGCAGTACTTC. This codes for CASSQEEGVSYEQYF.

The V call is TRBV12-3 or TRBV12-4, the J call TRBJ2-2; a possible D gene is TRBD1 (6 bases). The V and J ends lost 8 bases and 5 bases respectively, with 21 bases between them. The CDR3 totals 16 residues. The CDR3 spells CASDDQYREKTGELFF. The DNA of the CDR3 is TGTGCCAGCGACGACCAATACAGGGAGAAGACCGGGGAGCTGTTTTTT.

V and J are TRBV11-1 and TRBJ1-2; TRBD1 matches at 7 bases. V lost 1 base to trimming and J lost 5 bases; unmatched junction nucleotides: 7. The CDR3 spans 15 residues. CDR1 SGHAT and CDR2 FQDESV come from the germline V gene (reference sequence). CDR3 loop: CASSLEAGGPYGYTF. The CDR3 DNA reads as TGTGCCAGCAGCTTAGAGGCAGGGGGGCCATATGGCTACACCTTC.

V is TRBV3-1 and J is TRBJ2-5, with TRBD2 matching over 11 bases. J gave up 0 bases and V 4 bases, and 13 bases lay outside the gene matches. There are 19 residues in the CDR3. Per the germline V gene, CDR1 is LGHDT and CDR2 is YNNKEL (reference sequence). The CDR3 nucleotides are TGTGCCAGCAGCCCAAGGTGGGGACTAGCGGCTAAGTACCAAGAGACCCAGTACTTC. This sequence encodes CASSPRWGLAAKYQETQYF.